The 19 T cell receptor beta chains presented below share a single source sample, sequenced in a study of blood T cells in healthy people across ages. A second PCR of about 6 to 12 cycles used a sample-barcoded 5' primer and a J-beta primer mix. TCRdb used MiXCR to reprocess the 5' RACE reads, holding one entry per CDR3 protein. The table has about 720,000 distinct CDR3 sequences, around a quarter seen once. These data also formed part of another study, on T cells of mothers and their children.

Specimen: blood. The receptors were gathered from a boy aged 5 to 17 in good health.

The chain employs TRBV7-2 and TRBJ2-7, with D perhaps TRBD1 or TRBD2 (6 bases each). Looked up from germline, CDR1 is SGHTA and CDR2 is FQGNSA. The CDR3 sequence is 17 residues long. V was clipped by 0 bases and J by 2 bases, with 17 bases between them. In DNA form, the CDR3 reads TGTGCCAGCAGCTTAGCCCGGGGGCAGACAACTACCTACGAGCAGTACTTC. Translating it yields CASSLARGQTTTYEQYF.

This clonotype has more than one count but fewer than ten. The rearrangement joins TRBV10-3 to TRBJ2-5; TRBD2 matches 11 bases. Matching the DNA end better, TRBJ2-1 makes the J call doubtful. CDR1 and CDR2 from the germline V gene are ENHRY and SYGVKD. The CDR3 is made up of 14 amino acids. The CDR3, as DNA: TGTGCCATCACAACTAGCGGGGGTTCATATGAGCAGTTCTTC. Translation gives CAITTSGGSYEQFF.

In this sample, this clonotype turned up a few times. The chain uses TRBV10-3 and TRBJ2-3; 7 bases are a match to TRBD2. Germline V gives CDR1 ENHRY, CDR2 SYGVKD. V lost 2 bases and J lost 11; bases outside the gene matches: 10. The CDR3 has 14 amino acids. The CDR3 loop reads CAISETEGLLKQYF. The CDR3 coding sequence is TGTGCCATCAGTGAGACCGAGGGACTACTTAAGCAGTATTTT.

The chain links TRBV29-1 to TRBJ2-3; D is perhaps TRBD1 (5 bases). From germline, CDR1 is SQVTM and CDR2 ANQGSEA. Deletions cut 1 base from V and 2 bases from J, with 7 bases between. The CDR3 sequence is 13 residues long. DNA of the CDR3: TGCAGCGTTGAAGGTGGGGCCACAGATACGCAGTATTTT. Its protein is CSVEGGATDTQYF.

The chain has TRBV6-5 and TRBJ2-7, with D possibly being TRBD2 (6 bases). This CDR3 contains 15 residues. V lost 1 base to trimming and J lost 3 bases, with 13 bases between them. Germline lookup yields CDR1 MNHEY and CDR2 SVGAGI. The CDR3 loop is CASSYLASAGYEQYF. CDR3 nucleotide sequence: TGTGCCAGCAGTTACTTGGCTAGCGCGGGCTACGAGCAGTACTTC.

The chain employs TRBV15 and TRBJ1-2; 7 bases match TRBD1. CDR3 length equals 15 residues. Trimming at V came to 0 bases and at J to 6 bases, leaving 7 bases not matched to a gene. The germline gives CDR1 LNHNV, CDR2 YYDKDF (reference sequence). DNA for the CDR3: TGTGCCACCAGCAGAGATTCCGGCAGGGGGGATGGCTACACCTTC. Translation gives CATSRDSGRGDGYTF.

The chain carries TRBV7-2 and TRBJ2-5; 10 positions match TRBD2. The CDR3 spans 14 residues. In germline, CDR1 is SGHTA, CDR2 FQGNSA. Trimming at V came to 5 bases and at J to 11 bases, leaving 11 bases not matched to a gene. DNA of the CDR3: TGTGCCAGCAGCCAGCGGGGGGGCTTGAGAGAGCAGTACTTC. It is translated as CASSQRGGLREQYF.

J is TRBJ2-2 and V is TRBV4-1; 10 bases fit TRBD2. Trimming took 1 base from V and 4 from J; bases not matched to a gene: 3. Germline V gene data show CDR1 as MGHRA and CDR2 as YSYEKL. CDR3 length: 16 residues. The CDR3 DNA reads as TGCGCCAGCAGCCAAGTGGGACTAGCGCCCACCGGGGAGCTGTTTTTT. Its translation is CASSQVGLAPTGELFF.

The chain has TRBV4-2 and TRBJ2-3; the D is unclear. Trimming took 4 bases from V and 0 from J, leaving 17 bases between them. CDR1 and CDR2 (germline): LGHNA, YNFKEQ. There are 17 residues in the CDR3. CDR3: CASSRRRQRESTDTQYF. The CDR3 DNA sequence: TGTGCCAGCAGCCGGCGGCGGCAAAGAGAGAGCACAGATACGCAGTATTTT.

The genes are TRBV28 and TRBJ2-7; no firm D call. V dropped 6 bases and J dropped 6 bases, with 9 bases sitting between them. The CDR3 runs to 11 residues. Germline CDR1 MDHEN, CDR2 SYDVKM. This CDR3 reads CASSLLREQYF. CDR3 sequence (DNA): TGTGCCAGCAGCCTCCTCCGCGAGCAGTACTTC.

The chain couples TRBV7-9 to TRBJ2-1; 7 nucleotides match TRBD2. Trimming removed 0 bases from V and 4 bases from J; junction bases left unmatched: 3. Germline lookup yields CDR1 SEHNR and CDR2 FQNEAQ (reference sequence). The CDR3 has 15 residues. The chain's CDR3 is CASSLAGREYNEQFF. DNA of the CDR3: TGTGCCAGCAGCTTAGCGGGGCGGGAGTACAATGAGCAGTTCTTC.

This clonotype was found a few times. The chain recombines TRBV12-3 or TRBV12-4 with TRBJ2-7; the D is unclear. The germline V and J ends were trimmed by 4 bases and 0 bases, with 13 bases remaining between them. CDR3 length equals 15 residues. In DNA form, the CDR3 reads TGTGCCAGCAGTTCCTCCCTAGGGCCCTCCTACGAGCAGTACTTC. As protein: CASSSSLGPSYEQYF.

The chain employs TRBV20-1 and TRBJ2-7; 10 positions match TRBD1. CDR1 DFQATT and CDR2 SNEGSKA come from the germline V gene (reference sequence). The CDR3 has 17 residues. V trimming: 2 bases; J trimming: 0 bases; junction bases outside the gene matches: 10. CDR3 nucleotide sequence: TGCAGTGCTAGACCGTTGACAGGGGGCCTCAGCTCCTACGAGCAGTACTTC. This codes for CSARPLTGGLSSYEQYF.

This clonotype has just a few counts. The CDR3 coding sequence is TGCGCCAGCAGCCGCGGACAAGGTGAAAAACTGTTTTTT. This encodes CASSRGQGEKLFF. The chain has TRBV5-1 and TRBJ1-4; perhaps TRBD1 as D (5 bases). CDR3 length: 13 amino acids. Trimming left V 4 bases short and J 7 bases short, with 11 bases between. The germline gives CDR1 SGHRS, CDR2 YFSETQ.

This clonotype has just a few counts. The junction departs from germline at one end; a sequencing error may be responsible. In DNA, the CDR3 is TGTGCCAGCAGCGGCCGGGACCGTGGAAACACCACATATTTT. As protein: CASSGRDRGNTTYF. The rearrangement uses TRBV7-9 and TRBJ1-3, with a possible D match to TRBD1 (5 bases). Germline V gene lookup returns CDR1 SEHNR and CDR2 FQNEAQ (reference sequence). CDR3 length: 14 residues.

This clonotype turned up a few times. V is TRBV4-1 and J is TRBJ2-5; D gene uncertain. Near its end, the DNA agrees better with TRBJ2-1, so the J call may be wrong. In germline, CDR1 is MGHRA, CDR2 YSYEKL. The CDR3 runs to 13 residues. The CDR3 DNA reads TGCGCCAGCAGCCACCGAGATAGTAATGAGCAGTTCTTC. The encoded protein is CASSHRDSNEQFF.

The chain links TRBV7-8 to TRBJ1-5; D might be TRBD1 (5 bases). The CDR3 runs to 15 residues. V was cut by 2 bases and J by 3 bases, with 11 bases left in between. Per the germline V gene, CDR1 is SGHVS and CDR2 is FQNEAQ. Here the CDR3 reads CASSLRDGNNQPQHF. Written as DNA, the CDR3 is TGTGCCAGCAGCTTACGGGACGGGAACAATCAGCCCCAGCATTTT.

This clonotype has a handful of counts. The chain joins TRBV12-3 or TRBV12-4 to TRBJ2-1, with 8 bases matching TRBD1. Trimming took 3 bases from V and 5 from J; bases not matched to a gene: 15. This CDR3 region has 18 residues. The CDR3 region has the DNA TGTGCCAGCAGTTTCCCCTTAGCGGCAGGGGGCGAGCACAATGAGCAGTTCTTC. It is translated as CASSFPLAAGGEHNEQFF.

V and J are TRBV3-1 and TRBJ2-5; 11 bases fit TRBD2. The end of the DNA aligns better with TRBJ2-7, so the J call may be wrong. The CDR3 has 16 residues. Germline V lookup: CDR1 LGHDT, CDR2 YNNKEL (reference sequence). CDR3 loop: CASSQEGLAGGYEQYF. As DNA, the CDR3 is TGTGCCAGCAGCCAAGAGGGTCTAGCGGGAGGTTACGAGCAGTACTTC.